The 9 T cell receptor beta chains below all came from one sample that was sequenced in a study of T cell responses to AZD1222 COVID-19 vaccine. Some clones are missing from TCRdb's copy, which holds only in-frame ones; the method was immunoSEQ multiplex PCR. This sample has about 260,000 clones, with more than 85% found just once. Source: peripheral blood, taken on day 0 of AZD1222 vaccination. The source of these receptors is an adult in good health.

This chain joins TRBV27 and TRBJ1-1; possibly TRBD1 for D (6 bases). Looked up from germline, CDR1 is MNHEY and CDR2 is SMNVEV (reference sequence). Trimming removed 6 bases from V and 4 bases from J, with 15 bases in between. This CDR3 has 14 residues. The CDR3 DNA reads as TGTGCCAGCAGAAAAGACAGCAGGGGCACTGAAGCTTTCTTT. This gives the protein CASRKDSRGTEAFF.

The chain links TRBV7-6 to TRBJ1-6; 7 positions match TRBD1. CDR1 and CDR2 (germline): SGHVS, FNYEAQ. The CDR3 runs to 16 residues. V was clipped by 5 bases and J by 13 bases; unmatched bases: 17. The CDR3 region is CASSLSYRDRIAPLHF. As DNA, the CDR3 is TGTGCCAGCAGCCTAAGCTACCGGGACAGAATTGCTCCCCTCCACTTT.

The chain is built from TRBV29-1 and TRBJ2-3; a possible D gene is TRBD1 (5 bases). The CDR3 contains 13 residues. Trimming shortened V by 8 bases and J by 7 bases, and 19 bases separated the two germline ends. Germline lookup yields CDR1 SQVTM and CDR2 ANQGSEA. CDR3 amino acids: CSCRGDRHNTQYF. In DNA, the CDR3 is TGCAGCTGCAGAGGCGACAGACATAATACGCAGTATTTT.

This chain joins TRBV29-1 and TRBJ1-2; no definite D call. The germline V gene encodes CDR1 SQVTM and CDR2 ANQGSEA. The CDR3 runs to 12 residues. V was cut by 4 bases and J by 5 bases, with 11 bases left in between. CDR3 DNA sequence: TGCAGCGTTGCAGGCGGGCTTTATGGCTACACCTTC. Amino acids: CSVAGGLYGYTF.

The CDR3 sequence is CASGQTDEQFF. In DNA, the CDR3 is TGTGCTAGTGGTCAGACAGATGAGCAGTTCTTC. This chain links TRBV12-5 with TRBJ2-1, with D tentatively TRBD1 (5 bases). Looked up from germline, CDR1 is LGHNT and CDR2 is FRNRAP. Trimming cost V 5 bases and J 8 bases, with 7 bases left between them. The CDR3 loop spans 11 amino acids.

The chain employs TRBV10-3 and TRBJ2-1; 7 bases fit TRBD1. CDR1 is ENHRY, CDR2 SYGVKD, per germline. V trimming: 2 bases; J trimming: 2 bases; junction bases outside the gene matches: 6. This CDR3 is 16 amino acids long. The DNA of the CDR3 is TGTGCCATCAGTGAGCTGGGACAGTCTCCCTACAATGAGCAGTTCTTC. Translating gives CAISELGQSPYNEQFF.

The CDR3 DNA follows: TGTGCCAGCAGCGTAGGATCAGGTATTGCTTTCTTT. Translating it yields CASSVGSGIAFF. The chain couples TRBV9 to TRBJ1-1, with no clear D. V shed 0 bases and J shed 11 bases, with 11 bases lying between them. Looked up from germline, CDR1 is SGDLS and CDR2 is YYNGEE. This CDR3 region has 12 residues.

CDR3 protein: CATSDPGQGATGELFF. DNA for the CDR3: TGTGCCACCAGTGACCCGGGACAGGGAGCCACCGGGGAGCTGTTTTTT. The chain uses TRBV24-1 and TRBJ2-2; 9 bases map to TRBD1. The CDR3 covers 16 residues. With 4 bases clipped from V and 4 bases from J, the junction kept 6 bases outside the gene matches. The germline gives CDR1 KGHDR, CDR2 SFDVKD.

The chain joins TRBV18 to TRBJ2-7; D may be TRBD2 (5 bases). In germline, CDR1 is KGHSH, CDR2 LQKENI. The CDR3 totals 14 residues. Trimming took off 4 bases at V and 3 bases at J, with 13 bases between the two ends. CDR3 residues: CASSQSRDDYEQYF. The CDR3, as DNA: TGTGCCAGCTCACAGAGCCGGGATGACTACGAGCAGTACTTC.